These 27 T cell receptor beta chains originate from one sample sequenced in a study of T cell changes during pregnancy in multiple sclerosis. Measured with immunoSEQ multiplex PCR; TCRdb has only the in-frame clones, and not every one. The data contain roughly 79,000 clones, over 80% of them singletons. Sequencing used CD4+ T cells from peripheral blood mononuclear cells, obtained before pregnancy. Source of these receptors: a female donor with multiple sclerosis, enrolled in a pregnancy study.

The CDR3 sequence is CSANRETQYF. The CDR3 DNA reads TGCAGTGCTAACAGGGAGACCCAGTACTTC. V gene TRBV20-1 combines with J gene TRBJ2-5, with D tentatively TRBD1 (5 bases). The V and J ends lost 4 bases and 5 bases respectively, with 5 bases between them. The CDR3 is made up of 10 amino acids. CDR1 is DFQATT and CDR2 is SNEGSKA in the germline V gene (reference sequence).

This clone came up a few times. The chain is built from TRBV7-2 and TRBJ1-6; 9 nucleotides align to TRBD1. The trim removed 2 bases at V and 10 bases at J, leaving 6 bases unmatched. The CDR3 consists of 15 residues. Germline CDR1 reads SGHTA; CDR2 reads FQGNSA. The CDR3 DNA reads TGTGCCAGCAGCTTAAAGGGGACAGGGAGGTCACCCCTCCACTTT. Its translation is CASSLKGTGRSPLHF.

This clone is a singleton in its sample. This chain joins TRBV30 and TRBJ2-7; D is possibly TRBD1 (5 bases). Germline V gene sequence: CDR1 GTSNPN, CDR2 SVGIG (reference sequence). V was trimmed by 0 bases and J by 6 bases, leaving 12 bases between them. The CDR3 contains 13 residues. The CDR3 reads CAWSVLWGREQYF. The DNA of the CDR3 is TGTGCCTGGAGTGTACTATGGGGCCGCGAGCAGTACTTC. The variable domain in full, completed from reference TRBV30 and TRBJ2-7, reads SQTIHQWPATLVQPVGSPLSLECTVEGTSNPNLYWYRQAAGRGLQLLFYSVGIGQISSEVPQNLSASRPQDRQFILSSKKLLLSDSGFYLCAWSVLWGREQYFGPGTRLTVT.

The chain uses TRBV5-5 and TRBJ1-1; TRBD1 is a possible D gene (6 bases). Trimming removed 5 bases at V and 0 bases at J, with 14 bases between. CDR1 and CDR2 (germline): SGHKS, YYEKEE (reference sequence). The CDR3 contains 15 residues. The CDR3 spells CASRKQGVMNTEAFF. The CDR3 DNA follows: TGTGCCAGCAGGAAACAGGGAGTCATGAACACTGAAGCTTTCTTT.

This clone was found a few times. The rearrangement joins TRBV19 to TRBJ2-5, with 10 positions matching TRBD2. The CDR3 sequence is 19 residues long. Germline V gene sequence: CDR1 LNHDA, CDR2 SQIVND (reference sequence). The trim removed 6 bases at V and 0 bases at J, leaving 16 bases unmatched. As DNA, the CDR3 is TGTGCCAGTAGATCGGTCCGAAAGGGTAGCGGGGGGTACCAAGAGACCCAGTACTTC. This sequence encodes CASRSVRKGSGGYQETQYF. Drawing the rest from reference TRBV19 and TRBJ2-5, the complete variable domain is DGGITQSPKYLFRKEGQNVTLSCEQNLNHDAMYWYRQDPGQGLRLIYYSQIVNDFQKGDIAEGYSVSREKKESFPLTVTSAQKNPTAFYLCASRSVRKGSGGYQETQYFGPGTRLLVL.

The rearrangement links TRBV30 to TRBJ2-7; 8 bases match TRBD1. J lost 6 bases, V lost 3 bases, and 10 bases had no gene match. The CDR3 contains 14 residues. Germline CDR1 is GTSNPN and CDR2 is SVGIG (reference sequence). The CDR3 DNA is TGTGCCTGGAGAGGGCAAGGGACAGGCGCCGAGCAGTACTTC. Protein: CAWRGQGTGAEQYF.

This chain uses TRBV27 with TRBJ1-2, with D perhaps matching TRBD1 (5 bases). The CDR3 spans 14 residues. Germline CDR1 is MNHEY and CDR2 is SMNVEV (reference sequence). Trimming removed 3 bases from V and 6 bases from J, with 14 bases in between. The CDR3 loop is CASSLGGSWDGYTF. CDR3 in DNA: TGTGCCAGCAGTTTGGGGGGTAGTTGGGATGGCTACACCTTC.

V usage is TRBV28 and J usage is TRBJ2-4; tentatively, D is TRBD1 (6 bases). CDR1 is MDHEN, CDR2 SYDVKM, per germline. V lost 3 bases and J 1 base, leaving 13 bases between the germline ends. This CDR3 spans 16 amino acids. The CDR3 spells CASSFQGNGAKNIQYF. The CDR3 DNA sequence: TGTGCCAGCAGTTTTCAGGGGAATGGTGCCAAAAACATTCAGTACTTC.

This clone was seen only once. The chain uses TRBV11-2 and TRBJ2-2; D is uncertain. The germline V gene has CDR1 SGHAT and CDR2 FQNNGV. The V end lost 1 base, the J end lost 4 bases, and 4 bases lay between the germline ends. CDR3 length equals 13 residues. CDR3 DNA: TGTGCCAGCAGCTTAGCGGTCACCGGGGAGCTGTTTTTT. Protein sequence: CASSLAVTGELFF. Variable domain in full (rest from reference TRBV11-2 and TRBJ2-2): EAGVAQSPRYKIIEKRQSVAFWCNPISGHATLYWYQQILGQGPKLLIQFQNNGVVDDSQLPKDRFSAERLKGVDSTLKIQPAKLEDSAVYLCASSLAVTGELFFGEGSRLTVL.

This chain joins TRBV11-2 and TRBJ2-7; 9 bases fit TRBD1. Germline CDR1 SGHAT, CDR2 FQNNGV. CDR3 size: 16 residues. Germline trimming cut 4 bases from V and 1 base from J; bases unmatched to any gene: 8. As DNA, the CDR3 is TGTGCCAGCAGCTCCGGACAGGGGTTCATGTCCTACGAGCAGTACTTC. Its translation: CASSSGQGFMSYEQYF.

This sequence joins TRBV7-8 and TRBJ1-2, with TRBD1 as a possible D gene (6 bases). V dropped 5 bases and J dropped 8 bases, with 18 bases sitting between them. The V gene's germline CDR1 is SGHVS and CDR2 FQNEAQ. CDR3 size: 14 residues. Written as DNA, the CDR3 is TGTGCCAGCAGCCACACTCAGGGGATGGGCGGCTACACCTTC. Protein sequence: CASSHTQGMGGYTF.

The chain has TRBV9 and TRBJ2-2; D may be TRBD1 (6 bases). Germline V gene sequence: CDR1 SGDLS, CDR2 YYNGEE. This CDR3 comprises 15 residues. Trimming shortened V by 0 bases and J by 6 bases, and 12 bases separated the two germline ends. The CDR3 sequence is CASSVATSGAGELFF. CDR3 in DNA: TGTGCCAGCAGCGTAGCTACGTCAGGGGCCGGGGAGCTGTTTTTT.

V and J are TRBV7-8 and TRBJ2-2; D may be TRBD2 (6 bases). Trimming cost V 0 bases and J 4 bases, with 9 bases left between them. The CDR3 runs 15 residues. Germline lookup yields CDR1 SGHVS and CDR2 FQNEAQ. This CDR3 reads CASSLALGGTGELFF. The CDR3, as DNA: TGTGCCAGCAGCTTAGCTTTGGGAGGCACCGGGGAGCTGTTTTTT.

DNA for the CDR3: TGTGCCAGCTTGGGAGAGAACAATGAGCAGTTCTTC. Its protein is CASLGENNEQFF. The chain couples TRBV2 to TRBJ2-1; D may be TRBD2 (5 bases). Germline-derived CDR1 and CDR2 are SNHLY and FYNNEI. Trimming stripped 8 bases from V and 5 bases from J, with 10 bases between. The CDR3 runs 12 residues.

V usage is TRBV19 and J usage is TRBJ2-7; TRBD2 aligns across 7 bases. This CDR3 comprises 13 residues. Germline-derived CDR1 and CDR2 are LNHDA and SQIVND (reference sequence). V dropped 5 bases and J dropped 6; count of bases not matched to a gene: 7. In DNA form, the CDR3 reads TGTGCCAGTAGTGGCAGGGAGGGATCCGAGCAGTACTTC. Its protein product is CASSGREGSEQYF.

This clone turned up a few times. This chain connects TRBV28 to TRBJ2-3; D may be TRBD2 (6 bases). The germline V and J ends were trimmed by 2 bases and 3 bases, with 9 bases remaining between them. The length of the CDR3 is 14 residues. The germline gives CDR1 MDHEN, CDR2 SYDVKM. The CDR3, as DNA: TGTGCCAGCAGTTTACCCGGGACTACAGATACGCAGTATTTT. This sequence encodes CASSLPGTTDTQYF.

The chain employs TRBV2 and TRBJ2-7; 9 bases map to TRBD1. This CDR3 is built from 15 residues. CDR1 is SNHLY, CDR2 FYNNEI, per germline. Germline trimming cut 6 bases from V and 5 bases from J; bases unmatched to any gene: 11. CDR3 region: CASRPRTGDSHEQYF. The CDR3 nucleotides read TGTGCCAGCAGACCCCGGACAGGGGACAGCCACGAGCAGTACTTC.

The CDR3 protein is CAISDDSVYGYTF. CDR3 coding DNA: TGTGCCATCAGTGATGACAGCGTCTATGGCTACACCTTC. The genes are TRBV10-3 and TRBJ1-2; tentatively, D is TRBD1 (5 bases). Germline V lookup: CDR1 ENHRY, CDR2 SYGVKD. V was trimmed by 3 bases and J by 4 bases, leaving 9 bases between them. This CDR3 contains 13 residues.

The chain is built from TRBV5-4 and TRBJ2-7; 8 bases map to TRBD1. The V gene end was trimmed by 2 bases and the J gene end by 5 bases; junction bases not matched to a gene: 6. Germline CDR1 reads SGHNT; CDR2 reads YYREEE (reference sequence). This CDR3 has 14 amino acids. CDR3 sequence (DNA): TGTGCCAGCAGCTTCGAGGACAGGGTAGACGAGCAGTACTTC. Residues: CASSFEDRVDEQYF.

The chain employs TRBV7-3 and TRBJ2-1, with D possibly matching TRBD1 (6 bases). Germline assignment: CDR1 SGHTA and CDR2 FQGTGA. The length of the CDR3 is 14 residues. V was pared by 0 bases and J by 8 bases, with 11 bases between. CDR3 loop: CASSLTPGAHEQFF. The CDR3 region has the DNA TGTGCCAGCAGCTTAACACCAGGGGCCCATGAGCAGTTCTTC.

The chain is built from TRBV19 and TRBJ1-6; D may be TRBD1 (5 bases). V was shortened by 7 bases and J by 9 bases, with 13 bases between the two germline ends. Germline V gene data show CDR1 as LNHDA and CDR2 as SQIVND (reference sequence). The CDR3 totals 13 residues. The CDR3 nucleotides are TGTGCCAGTAACCCCAGGGATGGTTCACCCCTCCACTTT. It codes for CASNPRDGSPLHF.

The chain is built from TRBV7-2 and TRBJ2-7, with D possibly TRBD2 on 5 matching bases. Germline values: CDR1 SGHTA, CDR2 FQGNSA. Trimming cost V 1 base and J 4 bases, with 14 bases left between them. This CDR3 region has 15 residues. In DNA, the CDR3 is TGTGCCAGCAGCTTAGGAATAGGCCGAGGGTACGAGCAGTACTTC. Translated: CASSLGIGRGYEQYF.

In this sample, this clone turned up once. V is TRBV23-1 and J is TRBJ2-1; 7 nucleotides align to TRBD2. TRBV23-1 carries the ORF label, with uncertain function. J was trimmed by 9 bases and V by 2 bases; bases with no gene match: 13. The CDR3 contains 16 residues. The CDR3 DNA reads TGCGCCAGCAGTCAACGTAGCGGGCCTAAGGAGCGTGAGCAGTTCTTC. Protein: CASSQRSGPKEREQFF.

The V and J genes are TRBV5-6 and TRBJ2-7, with 7 positions matching TRBD2. V lost 3 bases to trimming and J lost 3 bases; unmatched junction nucleotides: 9. CDR3 length: 15 residues. Looked up from germline, CDR1 is SGHDT and CDR2 is YYEEEE. The CDR3 loop reads CASSSGRARIYEQYF. The DNA of the CDR3 is TGTGCCAGCAGCTCTGGGAGGGCCCGTATCTACGAGCAGTACTTC. Combining the CDR3 with reference TRBV5-6 and TRBJ2-7 gives the whole variable domain DAGVTQSPTHLIKTRGQQVTLRCSPKSGHDTVSWYQQALGQGPQFIFQYYEEEERQRGNFPDRFSGHQFPNYSSELNVNALLLGDSALYLCASSSGRARIYEQYFGPGTRLTVT.

The V and J genes are TRBV6-1 and TRBJ1-4; 8 bases align to TRBD1. Germline V gene sequence: CDR1 MNHNS, CDR2 SASEGT. J lost 13 bases, V lost 4 bases, and 17 bases had no gene match. The CDR3 is 16 amino acids. CDR3 bases: TGTGCCAGCAGTGCTCTGGGCAGGACAGGGACTACGGGACTGTTTTTT. This codes for CASSALGRTGTTGLFF.

This clone was picked up a small number of times. This chain connects TRBV19 to TRBJ2-7; the D gene is possibly TRBD2 (7 bases). Germline lookup yields CDR1 LNHDA and CDR2 SQIVND (reference sequence). This CDR3 region has 15 residues. V lost 1 base, J lost 5 bases, and 15 bases lay in between. The CDR3 loop reads CASSIGGGGEDEQYF. CDR3 DNA sequence: TGTGCCAGTAGTATAGGGGGAGGGGGTGAGGACGAGCAGTACTTC.

The chain employs TRBV5-4 and TRBJ1-4; 8 bases align to TRBD1. This CDR3 has 18 amino acids. The germline V gene encodes CDR1 SGHNT and CDR2 YYREEE (reference sequence). After removal of 0 bases from V and 7 bases from J, the junction contained 14 bases not matched to a gene. The CDR3 loop is CASSLDGIPGGRVEKLFF. CDR3 coding DNA: TGTGCCAGCAGCTTGGACGGAATACCAGGGGGCAGGGTTGAAAAACTGTTTTTT. Full variable domain (rest looked up from reference TRBV5-4 and TRBJ1-4): ETGVTQSPTHLIKTRGQQVTLRCSSQSGHNTVSWYQQALGQGPQFIFQYYREEENGRGNFPPRFSGLQFPNYSSELNVNALELDDSALYLCASSLDGIPGGRVEKLFFGSGTQLSVL.